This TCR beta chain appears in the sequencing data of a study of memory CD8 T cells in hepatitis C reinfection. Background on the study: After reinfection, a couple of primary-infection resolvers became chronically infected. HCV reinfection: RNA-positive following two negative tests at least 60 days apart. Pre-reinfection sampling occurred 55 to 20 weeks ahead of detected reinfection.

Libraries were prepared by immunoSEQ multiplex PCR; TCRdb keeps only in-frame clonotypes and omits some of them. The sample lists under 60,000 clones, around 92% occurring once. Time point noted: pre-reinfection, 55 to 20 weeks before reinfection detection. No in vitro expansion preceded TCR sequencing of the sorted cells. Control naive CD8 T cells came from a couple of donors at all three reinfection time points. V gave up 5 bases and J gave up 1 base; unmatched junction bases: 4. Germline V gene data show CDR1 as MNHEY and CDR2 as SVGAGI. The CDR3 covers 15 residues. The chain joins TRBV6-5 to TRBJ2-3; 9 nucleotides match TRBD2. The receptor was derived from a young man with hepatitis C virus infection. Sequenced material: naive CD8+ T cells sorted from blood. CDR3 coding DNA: TGTGCCAGCAGTCAGTTAGCGGGGGGCACAGATACGCAGTATTTT. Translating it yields CASSQLAGGTDTQYF.